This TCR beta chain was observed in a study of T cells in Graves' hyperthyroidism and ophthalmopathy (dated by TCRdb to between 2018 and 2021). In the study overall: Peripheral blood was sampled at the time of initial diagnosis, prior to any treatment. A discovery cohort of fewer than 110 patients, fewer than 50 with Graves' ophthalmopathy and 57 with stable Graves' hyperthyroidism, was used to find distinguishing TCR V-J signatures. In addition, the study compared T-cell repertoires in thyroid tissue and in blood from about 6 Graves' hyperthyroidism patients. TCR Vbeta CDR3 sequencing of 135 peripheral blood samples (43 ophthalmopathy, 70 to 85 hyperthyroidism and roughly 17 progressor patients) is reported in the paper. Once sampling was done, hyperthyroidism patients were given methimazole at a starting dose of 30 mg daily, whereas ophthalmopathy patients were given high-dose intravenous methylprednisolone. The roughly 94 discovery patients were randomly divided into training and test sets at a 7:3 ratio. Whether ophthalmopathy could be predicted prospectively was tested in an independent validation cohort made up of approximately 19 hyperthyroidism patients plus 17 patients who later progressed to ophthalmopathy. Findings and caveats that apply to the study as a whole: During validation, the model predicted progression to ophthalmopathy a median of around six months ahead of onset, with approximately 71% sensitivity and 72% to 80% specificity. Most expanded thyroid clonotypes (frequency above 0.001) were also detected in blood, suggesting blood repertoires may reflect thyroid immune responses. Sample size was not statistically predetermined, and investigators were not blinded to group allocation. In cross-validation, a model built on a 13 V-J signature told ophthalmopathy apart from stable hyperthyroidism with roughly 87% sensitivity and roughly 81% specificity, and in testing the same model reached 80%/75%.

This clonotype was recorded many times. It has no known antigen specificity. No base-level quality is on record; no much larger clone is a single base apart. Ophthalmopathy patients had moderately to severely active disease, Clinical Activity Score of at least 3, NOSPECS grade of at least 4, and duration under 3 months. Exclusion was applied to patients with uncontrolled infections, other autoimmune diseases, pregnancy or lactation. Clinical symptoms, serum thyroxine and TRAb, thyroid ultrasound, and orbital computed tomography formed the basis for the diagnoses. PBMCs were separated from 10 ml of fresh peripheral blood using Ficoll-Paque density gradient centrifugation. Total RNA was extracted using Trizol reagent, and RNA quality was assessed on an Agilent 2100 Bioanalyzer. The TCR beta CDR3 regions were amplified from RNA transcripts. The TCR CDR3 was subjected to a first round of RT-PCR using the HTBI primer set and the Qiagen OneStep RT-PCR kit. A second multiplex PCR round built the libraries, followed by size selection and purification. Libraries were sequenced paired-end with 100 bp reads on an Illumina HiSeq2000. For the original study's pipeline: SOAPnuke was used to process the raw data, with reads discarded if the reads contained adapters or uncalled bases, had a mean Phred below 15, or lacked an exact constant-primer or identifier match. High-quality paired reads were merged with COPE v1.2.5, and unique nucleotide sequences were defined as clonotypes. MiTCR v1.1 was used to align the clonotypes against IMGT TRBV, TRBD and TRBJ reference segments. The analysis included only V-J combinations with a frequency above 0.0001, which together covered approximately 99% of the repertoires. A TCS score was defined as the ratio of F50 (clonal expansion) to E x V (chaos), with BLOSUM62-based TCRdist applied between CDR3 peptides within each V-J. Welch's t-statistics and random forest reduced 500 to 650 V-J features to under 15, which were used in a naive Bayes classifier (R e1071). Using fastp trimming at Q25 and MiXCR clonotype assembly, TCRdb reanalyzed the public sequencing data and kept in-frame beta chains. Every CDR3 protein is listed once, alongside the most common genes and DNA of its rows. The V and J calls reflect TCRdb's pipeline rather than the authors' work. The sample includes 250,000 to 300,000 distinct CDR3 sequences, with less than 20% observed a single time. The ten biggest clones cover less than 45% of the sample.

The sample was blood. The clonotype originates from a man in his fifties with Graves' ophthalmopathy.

The CDR3 here reads CASSLTSGRKDTQYF. The nucleotides are TGTGCCAGCAGTTTGACTAGCGGGAGGAAAGATACGCAGTATTTT. This chain joins TRBV7-3 to TRBJ2-3, with 13 bases aligning to TRBD2. CDR1 and CDR2 are read off the germline V gene as SGHTA and FQGTGA. Counted from cysteine to phenylalanine, this CDR3 has 15 amino acids. The DNA shown is the 45-base CDR3, in frame from base 1. After removal of 6 bases from V and 5 bases from J, the junction retains 5 bases not matched to a gene.